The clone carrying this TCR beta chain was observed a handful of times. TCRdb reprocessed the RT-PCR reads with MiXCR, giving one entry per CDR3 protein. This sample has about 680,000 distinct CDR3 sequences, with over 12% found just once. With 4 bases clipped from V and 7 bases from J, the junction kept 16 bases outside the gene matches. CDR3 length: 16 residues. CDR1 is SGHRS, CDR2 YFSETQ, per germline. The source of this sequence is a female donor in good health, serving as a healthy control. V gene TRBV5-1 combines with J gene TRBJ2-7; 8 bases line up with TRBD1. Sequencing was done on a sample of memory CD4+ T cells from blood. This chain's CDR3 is CASSGGQGWNIEEQYF. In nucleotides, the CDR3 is TGCGCCAGCAGCGGCGGACAGGGCTGGAATATAGAGGAGCAGTACTTC.